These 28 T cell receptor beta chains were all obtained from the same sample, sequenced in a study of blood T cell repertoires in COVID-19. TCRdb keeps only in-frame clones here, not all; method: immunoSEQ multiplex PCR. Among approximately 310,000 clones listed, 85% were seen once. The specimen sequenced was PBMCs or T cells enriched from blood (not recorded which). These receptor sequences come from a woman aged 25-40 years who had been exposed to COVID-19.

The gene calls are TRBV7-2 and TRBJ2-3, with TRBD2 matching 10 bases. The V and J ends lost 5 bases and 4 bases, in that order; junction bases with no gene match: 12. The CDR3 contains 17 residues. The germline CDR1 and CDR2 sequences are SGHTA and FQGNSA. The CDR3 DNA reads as TGTGCCAGCAGCCCAGCGAGCAGCGGGGGGGCTTCAGATACGCAGTATTTT. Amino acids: CASSPASSGGASDTQYF.

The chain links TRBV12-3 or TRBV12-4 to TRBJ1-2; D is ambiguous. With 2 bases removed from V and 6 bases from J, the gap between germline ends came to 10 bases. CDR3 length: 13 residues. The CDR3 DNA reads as TGTGCCAGCAGTTTACCCCGCGCAAATGGCTACACCTTC. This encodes CASSLPRANGYTF.

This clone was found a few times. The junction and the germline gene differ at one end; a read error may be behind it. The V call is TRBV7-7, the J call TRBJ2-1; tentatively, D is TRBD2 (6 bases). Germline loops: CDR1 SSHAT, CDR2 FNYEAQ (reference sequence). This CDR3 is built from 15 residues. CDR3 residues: CASSSRESSYNEQFF. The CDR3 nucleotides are TGTGCTAGCAGCTCACGGGAGAGCTCCTACAATGAGCAGTTCTTC. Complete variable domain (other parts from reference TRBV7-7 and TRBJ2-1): GAGVSQSPRYKVTKRGQDVTLRCDPISSHATLYWYQQALGQGPEFLTYFNYEAQPDKSGLPSDRFSAERPEGSISTLTIQRTEQRDSAMYRCASSSRESSYNEQFFGPGTRLTVL.

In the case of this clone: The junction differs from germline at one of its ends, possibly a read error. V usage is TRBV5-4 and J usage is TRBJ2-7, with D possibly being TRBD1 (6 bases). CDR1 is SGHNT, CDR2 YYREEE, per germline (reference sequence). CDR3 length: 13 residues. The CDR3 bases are TGTGCCAGCAGCTTGGGCGGCCGGACAGAAGAGGACTTC. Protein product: CASSLGGRTEEDF. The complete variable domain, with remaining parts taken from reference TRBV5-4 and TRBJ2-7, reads ETGVTQSPTHLIKTRGQQVTLRCSSQSGHNTVSWYQQALGQGPQFIFQYYREEENGRGNFPPRFSGLQFPNYSSELNVNALELDDSALYLCASSLGGRTEEDFGPGTRLTVT.

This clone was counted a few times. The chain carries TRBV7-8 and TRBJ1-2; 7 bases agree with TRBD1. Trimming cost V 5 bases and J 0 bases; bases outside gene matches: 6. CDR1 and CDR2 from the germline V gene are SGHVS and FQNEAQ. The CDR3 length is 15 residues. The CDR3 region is CASSLEGAANYGYTF. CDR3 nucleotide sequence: TGTGCCAGCAGCCTAGAGGGGGCGGCTAACTATGGCTACACCTTC.

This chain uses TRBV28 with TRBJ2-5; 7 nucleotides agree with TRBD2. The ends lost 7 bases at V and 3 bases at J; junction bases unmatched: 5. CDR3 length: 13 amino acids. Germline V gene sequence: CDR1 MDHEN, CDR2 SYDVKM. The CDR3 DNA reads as TGTGCCAGCATAGGTGGGAGGGAAGAGACCCAGTACTTC. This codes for CASIGGREETQYF.

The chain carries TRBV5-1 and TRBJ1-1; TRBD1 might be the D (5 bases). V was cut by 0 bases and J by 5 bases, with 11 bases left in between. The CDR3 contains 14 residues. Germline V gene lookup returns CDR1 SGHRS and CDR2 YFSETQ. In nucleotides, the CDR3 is TGCGCCAGCAGCTTGGCACAGGAACGAACTGAAGCTTTCTTT. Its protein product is CASSLAQERTEAFF. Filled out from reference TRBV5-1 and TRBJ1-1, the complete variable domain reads KAGVTQTPRYLIKTRGQQVTLSCSPISGHRSVSWYQQTPGQGLQFLFEYFSETQRNKGNFPGRFSGRQFSNSRSEMNVSTLELGDSALYLCASSLAQERTEAFFGQGTRLTVV.

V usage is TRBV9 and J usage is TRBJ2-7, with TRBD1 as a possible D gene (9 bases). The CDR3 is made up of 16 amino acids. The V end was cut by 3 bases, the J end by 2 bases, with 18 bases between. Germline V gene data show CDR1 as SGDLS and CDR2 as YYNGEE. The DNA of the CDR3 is TGTGCCAGCAGCGCCGGGGGGGACAGGGCGGCCTACGAGCAGTACTTC. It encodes CASSAGGDRAAYEQYF. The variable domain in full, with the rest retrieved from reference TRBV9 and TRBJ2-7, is DSGVTQTPKHLITATGQRVTLRCSPRSGDLSVYWYQQSLDQGLQFLIQYYNGEERAKGNILERFSAQQFPDLHSELNLSSLELGDSALYFCASSAGGDRAAYEQYFGPGTRLTVT.

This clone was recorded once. Here the CDR3 reads CAISGTGDNQPQHF. The CDR3 DNA reads as TGTGCCATCAGTGGGACAGGGGACAATCAGCCCCAGCATTTT. The genes are TRBV10-3 and TRBJ1-5, with 9 bases fitting TRBD1. Germline values: CDR1 ENHRY, CDR2 SYGVKD. J was trimmed by 3 bases and V by 4 bases; bases with no gene match: 1. The CDR3 consists of 14 residues.

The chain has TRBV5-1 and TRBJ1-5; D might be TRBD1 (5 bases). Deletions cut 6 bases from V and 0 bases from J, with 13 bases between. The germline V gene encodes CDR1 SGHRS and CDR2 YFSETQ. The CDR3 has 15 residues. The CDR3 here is CASKFGADSNQPQHF. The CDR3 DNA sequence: TGCGCCAGCAAGTTTGGGGCGGATAGCAATCAGCCCCAGCATTTT. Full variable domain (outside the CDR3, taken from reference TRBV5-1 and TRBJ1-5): KAGVTQTPRYLIKTRGQQVTLSCSPISGHRSVSWYQQTPGQGLQFLFEYFSETQRNKGNFPGRFSGRQFSNSRSEMNVSTLELGDSALYLCASKFGADSNQPQHFGDGTRLSIL.

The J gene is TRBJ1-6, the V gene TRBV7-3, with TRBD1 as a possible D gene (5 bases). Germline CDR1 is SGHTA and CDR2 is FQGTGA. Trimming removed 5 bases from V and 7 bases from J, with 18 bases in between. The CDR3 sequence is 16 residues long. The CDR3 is CASSLGTTRRNSPLHF. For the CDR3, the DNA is TGTGCCAGCAGCCTAGGGACTACCAGGCGGAATTCACCCCTCCACTTT.

The CDR3 region has the DNA TGTGCCAGCAAACGTCCGGGACTAGCGAGAACAGATACGCAGTATTTT. Translation: CASKRPGLARTDTQYF. This chain uses TRBV7-9 with TRBJ2-3, with 10 nucleotides matching TRBD2. The length of the CDR3 is 16 residues. CDR1 and CDR2 (germline): SEHNR, FQNEAQ (reference sequence). With V trimmed by 7 bases and J by 3 bases, 10 bases remained unmatched.

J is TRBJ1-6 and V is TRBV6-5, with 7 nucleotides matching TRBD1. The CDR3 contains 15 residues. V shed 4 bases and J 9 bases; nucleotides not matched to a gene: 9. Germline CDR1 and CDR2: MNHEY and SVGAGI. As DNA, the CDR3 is TGTGCCAGCAGTTTCAATGTCAGGGGGACTTCACCCCTCCACTTT. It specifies CASSFNVRGTSPLHF.

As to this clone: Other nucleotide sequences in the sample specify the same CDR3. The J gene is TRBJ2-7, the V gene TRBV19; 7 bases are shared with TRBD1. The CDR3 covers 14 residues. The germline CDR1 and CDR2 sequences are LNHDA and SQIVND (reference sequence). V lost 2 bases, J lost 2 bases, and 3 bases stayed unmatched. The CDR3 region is CASSISGTAYEQYF. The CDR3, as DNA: TGTGCCAGTAGTATATCCGGGACAGCCTACGAGCAGTACTTC.

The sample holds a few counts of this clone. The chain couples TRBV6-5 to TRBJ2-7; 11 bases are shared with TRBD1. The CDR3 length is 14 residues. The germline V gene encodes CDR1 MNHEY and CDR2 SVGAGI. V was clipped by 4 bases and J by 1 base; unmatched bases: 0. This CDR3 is CASSWDRGSYEQYF. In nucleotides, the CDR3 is TGTGCCAGCAGTTGGGACAGGGGGTCCTACGAGCAGTACTTC.

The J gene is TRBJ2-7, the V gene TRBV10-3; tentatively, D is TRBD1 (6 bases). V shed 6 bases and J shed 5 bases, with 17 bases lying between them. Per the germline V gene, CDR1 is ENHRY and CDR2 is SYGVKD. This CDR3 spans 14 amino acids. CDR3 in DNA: TGTGCCATCAGATCCACAGGGAACGAACACGAGCAGTACTTC. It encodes CAIRSTGNEHEQYF.

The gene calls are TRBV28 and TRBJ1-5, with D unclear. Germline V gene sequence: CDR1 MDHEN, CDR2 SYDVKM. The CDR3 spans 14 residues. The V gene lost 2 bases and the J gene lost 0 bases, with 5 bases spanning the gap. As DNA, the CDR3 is TGTGCCAGCAGTTTACCTGTTAGCAATCAGCCCCAGCATTTT. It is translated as CASSLPVSNQPQHF. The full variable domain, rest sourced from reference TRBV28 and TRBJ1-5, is DVKVTQSSRYLVKRTGEKVFLECVQDMDHENMFWYRQDPGLGLRLIYFSYDVKMKEKGDIPEGYSVSREKKERFSLILESASTNQTSMYLCASSLPVSNQPQHFGDGTRLSIL.

CDR3 protein: CASSPPTSHNEQFF. As DNA, the CDR3 is TGTGCCAGCAGTCCTCCGACTAGTCACAATGAGCAGTTCTTC. The chain employs TRBV28 and TRBJ2-1, with a possible D match to TRBD2 (6 bases). The CDR3 runs to 14 residues. CDR1 and CDR2 from the germline V gene are MDHEN and SYDVKM. V lost 5 bases, J lost 5 bases, and 13 bases lay in between.

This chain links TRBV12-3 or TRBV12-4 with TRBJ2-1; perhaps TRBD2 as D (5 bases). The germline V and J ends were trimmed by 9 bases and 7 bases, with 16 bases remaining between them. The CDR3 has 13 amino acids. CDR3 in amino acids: CASRKLGRNEQFF. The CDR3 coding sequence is TGTGCCAGTCGTAAGTTGGGGAGAAATGAGCAGTTCTTC.

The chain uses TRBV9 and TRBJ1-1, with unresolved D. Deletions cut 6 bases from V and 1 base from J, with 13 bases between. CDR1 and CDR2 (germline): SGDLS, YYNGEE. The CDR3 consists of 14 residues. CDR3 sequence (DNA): TGTGCCAGCAAGGCGGGTTCATCGAACACTGAAGCTTTCTTT. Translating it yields CASKAGSSNTEAFF.

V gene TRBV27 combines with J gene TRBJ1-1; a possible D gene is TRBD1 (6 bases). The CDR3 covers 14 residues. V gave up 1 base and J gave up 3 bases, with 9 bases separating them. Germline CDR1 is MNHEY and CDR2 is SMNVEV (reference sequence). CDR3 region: CASSLLGGHTEAFF. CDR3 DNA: TGTGCCAGCAGTTTATTGGGGGGGCACACTGAAGCTTTCTTT.

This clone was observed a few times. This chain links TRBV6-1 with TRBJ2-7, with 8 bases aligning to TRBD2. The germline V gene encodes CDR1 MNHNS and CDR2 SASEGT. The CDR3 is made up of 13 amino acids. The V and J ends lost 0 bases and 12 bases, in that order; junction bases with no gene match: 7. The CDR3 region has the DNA TGTGCCAGCAGTGAAGCTGGAGCGGGAGTCAGGTACTTC. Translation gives CASSEAGAGVRYF.

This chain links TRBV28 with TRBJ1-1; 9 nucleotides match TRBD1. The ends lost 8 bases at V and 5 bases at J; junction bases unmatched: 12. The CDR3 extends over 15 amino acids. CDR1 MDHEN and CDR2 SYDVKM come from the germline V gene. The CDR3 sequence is CASRTWTGEETEAFF. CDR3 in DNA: TGTGCCAGCCGTACCTGGACAGGGGAAGAAACTGAAGCTTTCTTT. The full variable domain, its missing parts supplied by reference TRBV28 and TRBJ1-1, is DVKVTQSSRYLVKRTGEKVFLECVQDMDHENMFWYRQDPGLGLRLIYFSYDVKMKEKGDIPEGYSVSREKKERFSLILESASTNQTSMYLCASRTWTGEETEAFFGQGTRLTVV.

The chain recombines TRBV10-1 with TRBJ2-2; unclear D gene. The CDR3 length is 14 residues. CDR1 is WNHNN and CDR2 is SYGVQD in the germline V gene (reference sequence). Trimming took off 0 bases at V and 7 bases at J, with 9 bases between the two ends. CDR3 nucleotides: TGCGCCAGCAGTGAGTCGACTTACCGCGGGGAGCTGTTTTTT. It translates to CASSESTYRGELFF.

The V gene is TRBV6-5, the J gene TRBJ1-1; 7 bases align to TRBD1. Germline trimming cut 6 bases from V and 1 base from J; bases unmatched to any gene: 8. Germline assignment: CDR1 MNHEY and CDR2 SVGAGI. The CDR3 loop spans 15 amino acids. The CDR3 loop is CASRSQRTGNTEAFF. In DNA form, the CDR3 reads TGTGCCAGCAGATCACAAAGGACAGGGAACACTGAAGCTTTCTTT.

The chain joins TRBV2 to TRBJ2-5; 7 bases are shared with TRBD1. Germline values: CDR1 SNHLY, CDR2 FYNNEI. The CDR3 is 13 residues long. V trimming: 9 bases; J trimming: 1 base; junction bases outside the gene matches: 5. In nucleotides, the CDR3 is TGTGCCAGTAACAGGGGTCTCCAAGAGACCCAGTACTTC. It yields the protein CASNRGLQETQYF.

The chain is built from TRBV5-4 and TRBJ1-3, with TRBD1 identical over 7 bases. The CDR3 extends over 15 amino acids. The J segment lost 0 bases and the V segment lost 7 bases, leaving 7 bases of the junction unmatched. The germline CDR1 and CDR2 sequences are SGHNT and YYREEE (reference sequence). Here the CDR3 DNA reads TGTGCCAGCGCTGAGGGGACAGCCTCTGGAAACACCATATATTTT. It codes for CASAEGTASGNTIYF.

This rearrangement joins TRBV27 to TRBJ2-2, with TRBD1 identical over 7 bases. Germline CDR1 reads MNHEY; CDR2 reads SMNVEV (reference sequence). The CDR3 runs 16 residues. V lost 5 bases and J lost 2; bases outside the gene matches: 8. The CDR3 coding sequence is TGTGCCAGCAGTCTTTTCGGGACAGAAAACACCGGGGAGCTGTTTTTT. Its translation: CASSLFGTENTGELFF.